The clone carrying this T cell receptor (beta chain) was observed a handful of times. Participants were aged about 18 to 89 years, lived in under 30 US areas, and enrolled virtually. The sample comes from a study of blood T cell repertoires in COVID-19. CDR1 is MNHEY and CDR2 is SVGEGT in the germline V gene. V lost 4 bases and J lost 5, with 12 bases in between. There are 14 residues in the CDR3. Clones were sequenced by immunoSEQ multiplex PCR, and TCRdb holds only the in-frame ones, with some missing. This sample has some 170,000 clones; roughly 87% occur once, and the top ten carry roughly 1.2%. V and J are TRBV6-2 or TRBV6-3 and TRBJ1-5; a weak D match, TRBD1 (5 bases). Sequenced sample: PBMCs or T cells enriched from blood (not recorded which). This clonotype originated in a human donor with acute COVID-19. The donor label of this sample is uncertain. CDR3 amino acids: CASSSGEGYQPQHF. CDR3 DNA: TGTGCCAGCAGTTCGGGGGAAGGGTATCAGCCCCAGCATTTT.